This T cell receptor beta chain was observed in a study of blood T cell repertoires in COVID-19. Study summary: Spain, Italy and the United States supplied samples that represented acute and convalescent COVID-19. PBMCs, B-cell-depleted T cells, or T cells provided the cDNA or gDNA that made up the material.

V was pared by 0 bases and J by 2 bases, with 9 bases between. Looked up from germline, CDR1 is SGDLS and CDR2 is YYNGEE. The CDR3 extends over 15 amino acids. Participants were aged about 18 to 100 years from around 25 US areas. Cohort placement rested on clinical history that participants reported themselves. Libraries were prepared by immunoSEQ multiplex PCR; TCRdb keeps only in-frame clonotypes and omits some of them. The profile covers under 250,000 clones, with roughly 85% appearing a single time and approximately 8.2% taken by the ten largest. Sequenced: PBMCs or T cells enriched from blood (not recorded which). This receptor was identified in a woman in her fifties or sixties with acute COVID-19. The rearrangement links TRBV9 to TRBJ1-3; a weak D match, TRBD1 (5 bases). The CDR3 DNA sequence: TGTGCCAGCAGCGTAGGGCAGGGAACTGGAAACACCATATATTTT. The encoded protein is CASSVGQGTGNTIYF.